This T cell receptor beta chain was captured by sequencing in a study of spatial heterogeneity in lung cancer. The CDR3 consists of 15 residues. CDR1 and CDR2 from the germline V gene are MDHEN and SYDVKM. V lost 7 bases and J 0 bases, leaving 10 bases between the germline ends. TCRdb called the 5' RACE reads again in MiXCR, with one record for every CDR3 protein. Of around 11,000 distinct CDR3 sequences detected, around 6.6% appear once; the ten largest clones hold 25% to 35%. The table lists this clonotype with many counts. The size of this beta chain means little, since it is a stray read in a library made for alpha chains. Time point in this sample: sample taken at primary tumor resection. Whole RNA came from tumor, nontumor lung or frozen PBMC and was sequenced without being sorted.

This receptor was obtained from a male donor with early-stage non-small cell lung cancer. The sample in question was PBMCs, obtained at surgery. The chain uses TRBV28 and TRBJ2-6, with TRBD2 as a possible D gene (6 bases). CDR3 in DNA: TGTGCCAGCACCCCCGGGGGCTCTGGGGCCAACGTCCTGACTTTC. As protein: CASTPGGSGANVLTF.